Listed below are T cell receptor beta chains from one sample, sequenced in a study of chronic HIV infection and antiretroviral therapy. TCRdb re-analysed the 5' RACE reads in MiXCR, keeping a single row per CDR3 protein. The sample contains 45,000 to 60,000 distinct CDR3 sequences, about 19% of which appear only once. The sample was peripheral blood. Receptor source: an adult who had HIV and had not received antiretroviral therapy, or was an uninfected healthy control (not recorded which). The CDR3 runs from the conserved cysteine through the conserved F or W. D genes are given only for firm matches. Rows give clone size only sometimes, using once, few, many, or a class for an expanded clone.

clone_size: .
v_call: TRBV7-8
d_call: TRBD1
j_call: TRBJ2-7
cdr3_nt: TGTGCCAGCAGCTTAGCAACAGGGGTATCTAGCGAGCAGTACTTC
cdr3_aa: CASSLATGVSSEQYF

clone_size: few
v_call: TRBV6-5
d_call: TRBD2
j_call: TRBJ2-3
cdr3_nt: TGTGCCAGCAGTTACGGACTAGCGGGAGATCCGCAGTATTTT
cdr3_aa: CASSYGLAGDPQYF

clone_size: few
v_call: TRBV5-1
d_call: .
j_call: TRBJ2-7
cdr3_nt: TGCGCCAGCAGCTTGGGCCCTGTCACTTACGGGACTTCCTCCTTC
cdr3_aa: CASSLGPVTYGTSSF

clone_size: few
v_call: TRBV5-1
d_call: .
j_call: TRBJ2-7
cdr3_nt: TGCGCCAGCAGCTCGGGGACCTACGAGCAGTACTTC
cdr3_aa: CASSSGTYEQYF

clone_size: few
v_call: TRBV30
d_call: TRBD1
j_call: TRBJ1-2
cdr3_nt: TGTGCCTGGAGCTTACAGGGGGCATTCTATGGCTACACCTTC
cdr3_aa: CAWSLQGAFYGYTF

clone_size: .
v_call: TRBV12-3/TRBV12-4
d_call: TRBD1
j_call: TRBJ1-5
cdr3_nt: TGTGCCAGCAGTTTAGGACAGGGGTCGGGCATAGGTACCCGTCAGCCCCAGCATTTT
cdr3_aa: CASSLGQGSGIGTRQPQHF

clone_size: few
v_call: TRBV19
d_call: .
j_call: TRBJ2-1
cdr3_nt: TGTGCCAGTAAGATACAGATCTCCTACAATGAGCAGTTCTTC
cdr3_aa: CASKIQISYNEQFF

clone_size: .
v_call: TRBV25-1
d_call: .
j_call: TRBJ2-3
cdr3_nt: TGTGCCAGCAGTGGGTCGATCACAGATACGCAGTATTTT
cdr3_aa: CASSGSITDTQYF

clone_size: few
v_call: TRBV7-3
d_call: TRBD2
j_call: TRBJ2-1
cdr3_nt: TGTGCCAGCAGCTTCAGCGGGAGGGCCGATGAGCAGTTCTTC
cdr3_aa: CASSFSGRADEQFF

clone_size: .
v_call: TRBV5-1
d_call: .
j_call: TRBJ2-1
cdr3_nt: TGCGCCAGCAGCTTGGGGACAATTTACAATGAGCAGTTCTTC
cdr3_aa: CASSLGTIYNEQFF

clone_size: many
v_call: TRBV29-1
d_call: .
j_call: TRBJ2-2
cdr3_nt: TGCAGCGGACAGGGAGGAACCGGGGAGCTGTTTTTT
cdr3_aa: CSGQGGTGELFF

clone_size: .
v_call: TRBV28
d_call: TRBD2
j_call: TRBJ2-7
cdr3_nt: TGTGCCAGCAGTTTCCCTAGCGGGAGGGAAGTCTACGAGCAGTACTTC
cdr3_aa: CASSFPSGREVYEQYF

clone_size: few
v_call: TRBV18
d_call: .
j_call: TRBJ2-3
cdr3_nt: TGTGCCAGCTCCACTCGCGCAGATACGCAGTATTTT
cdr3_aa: CASSTRADTQYF

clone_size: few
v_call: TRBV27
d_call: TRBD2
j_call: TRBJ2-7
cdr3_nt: TGTGCCAGCAGGCAGACTAGCCCCTACGAGCAGTACTTC
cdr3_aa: CASRQTSPYEQYF

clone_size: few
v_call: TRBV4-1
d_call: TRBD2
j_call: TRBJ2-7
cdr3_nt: TGCGCCAGCAGCCAGAGCGGGAGGGCCGACGGGCAGTACTTC
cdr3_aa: CASSQSGRADGQYF

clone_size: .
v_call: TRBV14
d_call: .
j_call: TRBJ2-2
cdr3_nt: TGTGCCAGCAGCCAGAGGGGCCACACCGGGGAGCTGTTTTTT
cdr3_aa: CASSQRGHTGELFF

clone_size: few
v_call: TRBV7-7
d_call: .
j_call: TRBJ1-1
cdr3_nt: TGTGCTAGCAGCTTACAGACGAACACTGAAGCTTTCTTT
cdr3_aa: CASSLQTNTEAFF

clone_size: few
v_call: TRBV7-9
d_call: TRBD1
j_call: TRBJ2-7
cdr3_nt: TGTGCCAGCAGCTTACCGGGACAGGGGTACCACGAGCAGTACTTC
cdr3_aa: CASSLPGQGYHEQYF

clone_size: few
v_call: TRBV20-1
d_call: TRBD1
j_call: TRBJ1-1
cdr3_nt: TGCAGTGCTAGCCAACAGGGGGCCTTCAACACTGAAGCTTTCTTT
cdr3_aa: CSASQQGAFNTEAFF

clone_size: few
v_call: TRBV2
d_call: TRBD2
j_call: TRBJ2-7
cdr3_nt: TGTGCCAGCAGTGACGATCGCCTAGCGGGACCCCACGAGCAGTACTTC
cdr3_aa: CASSDDRLAGPHEQYF

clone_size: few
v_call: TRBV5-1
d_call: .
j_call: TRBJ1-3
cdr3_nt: TGCGCCAGCAGCAAGGGGGTCCTGGGGTCCGGAAACACCATATATTTT
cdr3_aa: CASSKGVLGSGNTIYF

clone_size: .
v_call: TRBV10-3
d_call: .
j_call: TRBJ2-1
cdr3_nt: TGTGCCTCGGGAGAGTACAATGAGCAGTTCTTC
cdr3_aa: CASGEYNEQFF

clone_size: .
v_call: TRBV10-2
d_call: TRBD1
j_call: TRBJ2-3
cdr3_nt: TGCGCCAGCAGTGAGAGGTACCGAGGGGGCGATACGCAGTATTTT
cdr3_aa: CASSERYRGGDTQYF

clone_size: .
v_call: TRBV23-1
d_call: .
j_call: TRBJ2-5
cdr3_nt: TGCGCCAGCAGTCAACAGGGCGGGGAAGAGACCCAGTACTTC
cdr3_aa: CASSQQGGEETQYF

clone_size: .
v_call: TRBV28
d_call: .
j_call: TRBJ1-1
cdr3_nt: TGTGCCAGCAGCCTTGTAAGTCCCACTGAAGCTTTCTTT
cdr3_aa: CASSLVSPTEAFF

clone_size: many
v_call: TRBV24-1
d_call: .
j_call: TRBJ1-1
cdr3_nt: TGTGCCACCAGTGACCCGGACACTGAAGCTTTCTTT
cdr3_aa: CATSDPDTEAFF

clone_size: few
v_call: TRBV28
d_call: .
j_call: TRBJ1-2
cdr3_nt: TGTGCCAGCAGTTTTGCAGGGGTTAATGGCTACACCTTC
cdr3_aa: CASSFAGVNGYTF

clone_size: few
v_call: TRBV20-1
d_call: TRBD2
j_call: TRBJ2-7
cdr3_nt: TGCAGTGCTAGAGATAGTGTGGTGGGACTACTTCCCTACGAGCAGTACTTC
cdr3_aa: CSARDSVVGLLPYEQYF

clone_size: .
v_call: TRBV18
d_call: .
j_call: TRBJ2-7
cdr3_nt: TGTGCCAGCTCACAAGAGATGGGCGAGCAGTACTTC
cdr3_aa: CASSQEMGEQYF

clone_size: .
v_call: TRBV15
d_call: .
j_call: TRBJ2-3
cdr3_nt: TGTGCCACCAGCAGATTCAGGGCCGGGGCCACAGATACGCAGTATTTT
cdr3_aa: CATSRFRAGATDTQYF

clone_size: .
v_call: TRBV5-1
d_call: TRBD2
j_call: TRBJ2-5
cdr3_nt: TGCGCCAGCAGGACGGGAGGTGAGACCCAGTACTTC
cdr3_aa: CASRTGGETQYF